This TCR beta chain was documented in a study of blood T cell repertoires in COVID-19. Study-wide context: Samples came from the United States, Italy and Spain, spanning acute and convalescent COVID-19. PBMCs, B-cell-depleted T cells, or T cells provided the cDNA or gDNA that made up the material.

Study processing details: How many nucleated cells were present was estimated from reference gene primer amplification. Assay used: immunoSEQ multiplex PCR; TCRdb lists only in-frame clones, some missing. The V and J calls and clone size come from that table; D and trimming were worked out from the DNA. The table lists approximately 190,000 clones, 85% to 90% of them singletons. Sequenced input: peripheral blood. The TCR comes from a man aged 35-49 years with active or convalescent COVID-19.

CDR3 nucleotides: TGTGCCACGTGGGGCTACCAGACAGTCTCTGGAAACACCATATATTTT. Translation: CATWGYQTVSGNTIYF. J is TRBJ1-3 and V is TRBV21-1; TRBD1 was called by the table and not checked on the DNA. TRBV21-1 is reported as a pseudogene. CDR3 size: 16 residues.